This entry lists 4 T cell receptor beta chains sequenced from one sample in a study of T cell changes during pregnancy in multiple sclerosis. Profiled with immunoSEQ multiplex PCR; TCRdb holds only in-frame clones, not every one. This sample has about 110,000 clones, with roughly 89% found just once. The sequenced sample was peripheral blood, obtained before pregnancy. These receptors came from a female donor with multiple sclerosis, enrolled in a pregnancy study.

The chain uses TRBV6-5 and TRBJ2-2; possibly TRBD1 for D (6 bases). V was cut by 1 base and J by 4 bases, with 13 bases left in between. CDR1 is MNHEY, CDR2 SVGAGI, per germline. The CDR3 covers 16 residues. The CDR3 coding sequence is TGTGCCAGCAGTTACTACAGGGTCGCGAGCACCGGGGAGCTGTTTTTT. Translating gives CASSYYRVASTGELFF.

The chain has TRBV15 and TRBJ1-2; D is ambiguous. The germline V gene has CDR1 LNHNV and CDR2 YYDKDF (reference sequence). CDR3 length: 13 amino acids. V gave up 0 bases and J gave up 8 bases, with 10 bases separating them. CDR3 loop: CATSREEYLGYTF. As DNA, the CDR3 is TGTGCCACCAGCAGAGAGGAGTATTTGGGCTACACCTTC.

The CDR3 DNA reads as TGTGCCACCACCTCCAGATGGGAGTTTCTCCTATCCGGCTACACCTTC. Encoded protein: CATTSRWEFLLSGYTF. This chain links TRBV19 with TRBJ1-2; no firm D call. CDR3 length: 16 amino acids. Germline V gene sequence: CDR1 LNHDA, CDR2 SQIVND (reference sequence). V lost 10 bases and J lost 8, with 29 bases in between.

This clone was seen once. This rearrangement joins TRBV7-2 to TRBJ2-1; TRBD1 aligns across 11 bases. CDR3 length: 16 residues. After removal of 6 bases from V and 5 bases from J, the junction contained 9 bases not matched to a gene. Germline values: CDR1 SGHTA, CDR2 FQGNSA. This CDR3 is CASRGGGTGGNNEQFF. The CDR3 bases are TGTGCCAGCAGAGGGGGGGGGACAGGGGGAAACAATGAGCAGTTCTTC.